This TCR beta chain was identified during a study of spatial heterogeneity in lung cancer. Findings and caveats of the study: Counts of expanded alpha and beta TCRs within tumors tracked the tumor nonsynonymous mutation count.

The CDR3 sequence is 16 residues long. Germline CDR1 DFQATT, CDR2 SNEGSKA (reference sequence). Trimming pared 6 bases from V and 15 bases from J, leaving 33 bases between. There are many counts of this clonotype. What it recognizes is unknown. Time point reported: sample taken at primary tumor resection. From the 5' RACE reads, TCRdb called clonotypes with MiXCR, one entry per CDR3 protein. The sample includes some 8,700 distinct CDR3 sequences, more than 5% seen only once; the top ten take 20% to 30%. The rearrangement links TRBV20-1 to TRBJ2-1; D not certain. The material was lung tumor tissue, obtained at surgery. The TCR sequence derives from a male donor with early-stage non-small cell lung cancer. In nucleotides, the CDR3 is TGCAGTGCGTCCTCTTCCTTAGGAGTAGAGCCTCGGGTGGGGTTCTTC. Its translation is CSASSSLGVEPRVGFF.